The 15 T cell receptor beta chains listed next were all sequenced from one sample in a study of T cell responses to AZD1222 COVID-19 vaccine. Some clones are missing from TCRdb's copy, which holds only in-frame ones; the method was immunoSEQ multiplex PCR. The data hold 98,000 or so clones, with 84% observed a single time. Sequencing used peripheral blood, obtained 28 days after the second AZD1222 dose. Every receptor here comes from an adult who received the AZD1222 COVID-19 vaccine.

This chain connects TRBV18 to TRBJ1-1; possible D gene TRBD1, 5 bases. Trimming took 0 bases from V and 2 from J, leaving 10 bases between them. This CDR3 is built from 15 residues. The germline gives CDR1 KGHSH, CDR2 LQKENI. The CDR3 is CASSPPGELNTEAFF. As DNA, the CDR3 is TGTGCCAGCTCACCACCGGGGGAACTTAACACTGAAGCTTTCTTT.

This chain joins TRBV9 and TRBJ2-3, with 9 bases lining up with TRBD2. Germline-derived CDR1 and CDR2 are SGDLS and YYNGEE. This CDR3 is built from 16 residues. V gave up 3 bases and J gave up 1 base; unmatched junction bases: 6. In DNA form, the CDR3 reads TGTGCCAGCAGCGCCGAAGCGGGGGGCCGCACAGATACGCAGTATTTT. Its protein is CASSAEAGGRTDTQYF.

This chain uses TRBV6-5 with TRBJ1-1, with a possible D match to TRBD1 (5 bases). The germline V and J ends were trimmed by 8 bases and 2 bases, with 9 bases remaining between them. This CDR3 contains 12 residues. Germline loops: CDR1 MNHEY, CDR2 SVGAGI. The CDR3 here is CASQGQNTEAFF. The CDR3, as DNA: TGTGCCAGCCAGGGCCAAAACACTGAAGCTTTCTTT.

V usage is TRBV5-1 and J usage is TRBJ1-1; 7 nucleotides line up with TRBD1. Germline V gives CDR1 SGHRS, CDR2 YFSETQ. V was pared by 3 bases and J by 1 base, with 3 bases of the junction left unmatched. The CDR3 spans 14 residues. CDR3 region: CASSYGTANTEAFF. The CDR3 nucleotides read TGCGCCAGCAGCTATGGGACAGCGAACACTGAAGCTTTCTTT.

This clone was seen more than once but under ten times. The rearrangement joins TRBV5-4 to TRBJ2-2; 9 bases line up with TRBD2. J lost 7 bases, V lost 4 bases, and 11 bases had no gene match. The CDR3 contains 16 residues. CDR1 and CDR2 (germline): SGHNT, YYREEE (reference sequence). CDR3 loop: CASSITGQRGVGELFF. In nucleotides, the CDR3 is TGTGCCAGCAGCATAACCGGGCAGCGGGGGGTCGGGGAGCTGTTTTTT.

This clone was observed once. The rearrangement uses TRBV5-1 and TRBJ1-1, with D possibly matching TRBD1 (5 bases). Germline CDR1 reads SGHRS; CDR2 reads YFSETQ. This CDR3 has 16 residues. With 4 bases removed from V and 0 bases from J, the gap between germline ends came to 16 bases. CDR3 DNA: TGCGCCAGCAGCAGACGGACGGCAGGGATGAACACTGAAGCTTTCTTT. Its translation: CASSRRTAGMNTEAFF. The full variable domain, in which reference TRBV5-1 and TRBJ1-1 provide the parts outside the CDR3, is KAGVTQTPRYLIKTRGQQVTLSCSPISGHRSVSWYQQTPGQGLQFLFEYFSETQRNKGNFPGRFSGRQFSNSRSEMNVSTLELGDSALYLCASSRRTAGMNTEAFFGQGTRLTVV.

This clone was seen a handful of times. The J gene is TRBJ1-2, the V gene TRBV2; 7 bases line up with TRBD1. The CDR3 loop spans 13 amino acids. Germline V gene lookup returns CDR1 SNHLY and CDR2 FYNNEI. V shed 2 bases, J shed 6 bases, and the junction held 3 bases outside the gene matches. CDR3 residues: CASSEKGADGYTF. In DNA form, the CDR3 reads TGTGCCAGCAGTGAAAAGGGGGCTGATGGCTACACCTTC. Filled out from reference TRBV2 and TRBJ1-2, the complete variable domain reads EPEVTQTPSHQVTQMGQEVILRCVPISNHLYFYWYRQILGQKVEFLVSFYNNEISEKSEIFDDQFSVERPDGSNFTLKIRSTKLEDSAMYFCASSEKGADGYTFGSGTRLTVV.

CDR3 DNA: TGTGCCAGCAGCTTACTAGCGGGGACTAGCACAGATACGCAGTATTTT. Residues: CASSLLAGTSTDTQYF. The V call is TRBV11-2, the J call TRBJ2-3, with TRBD2 matching 9 bases. CDR1 SGHAT and CDR2 FQNNGV come from the germline V gene. After removal of 2 bases from V and 0 bases from J, the junction contained 3 bases not matched to a gene. CDR3 length: 16 residues.

This clone was seen once. The V call is TRBV15, the J call TRBJ1-5, with D maybe TRBD1 (5 bases). V gave up 1 base and J gave up 5 bases, with 15 bases separating them. The germline V gene encodes CDR1 LNHNV and CDR2 YYDKDF (reference sequence). The CDR3 contains 16 residues. The CDR3 reads CATSRAWGEKDQPQHF. As DNA, the CDR3 is TGTGCCACCAGCAGAGCGTGGGGGGAGAAGGATCAGCCCCAGCATTTT.

The V and J genes are TRBV6-5 and TRBJ2-3, with D maybe TRBD1 (6 bases). V gave up 8 bases and J gave up 0 bases, with 15 bases separating them. Germline V gene lookup returns CDR1 MNHEY and CDR2 SVGAGI. CDR3 length: 15 residues. For the CDR3, the DNA is TGTGCCAGCCTAAGGGGACAAACTAGCACAGATACGCAGTATTTT. Translated: CASLRGQTSTDTQYF.

Only a few counts were recorded for this clone. The V call is TRBV27, the J call TRBJ2-7; 10 nucleotides align to TRBD2. Trimming took 6 bases from V and 2 from J; bases not matched to a gene: 4. Germline V CDR1 and CDR2: MNHEY, SMNVEV (reference sequence). The CDR3 is 14 amino acids. Here the CDR3 DNA reads TGTGCCAGCAGAGGACTAGCGGCAACCTACGAGCAGTACTTC. Protein: CASRGLAATYEQYF.

The chain links TRBV27 to TRBJ1-1, with unresolved D. This CDR3 is 13 amino acids long. V was clipped by 7 bases and J by 8 bases, with 17 bases between them. Germline loops: CDR1 MNHEY, CDR2 SMNVEV (reference sequence). The CDR3 DNA sequence: TGTGCCAGCATAGGTTTAACCAATCGGGAAGCTTTCTTT. This translates into CASIGLTNREAFF.

Worth noting for this clone: Other DNA sequences in the sample encode the same CDR3. J is TRBJ2-7 and V is TRBV9, with D possibly TRBD2 on 5 matching bases. Trimming took off 0 bases at V and 7 bases at J, with 11 bases between the two ends. Per germline, CDR1 SGDLS and CDR2 YYNGEE. The CDR3 runs 13 residues. CDR3 sequence reads: CASSVGLGEEQYF. The CDR3 bases are TGTGCCAGCAGCGTAGGGCTGGGAGAAGAGCAGTACTTC.

The chain recombines TRBV9 with TRBJ1-2; 10 bases line up with TRBD1. The ends lost 3 bases at V and 8 bases at J; junction bases unmatched: 16. This CDR3 has 17 amino acids. Germline assignment: CDR1 SGDLS and CDR2 YYNGEE. DNA of the CDR3: TGTGCCAGCAGCGGGATATCGAGACAGGGGGCTTTGTGGGGCTACACCTTC. Protein product: CASSGISRQGALWGYTF.

The chain couples TRBV7-9 to TRBJ1-1; D is possibly TRBD1 (6 bases). Per the germline V gene, CDR1 is SEHNR and CDR2 is FQNEAQ (reference sequence). The CDR3 extends over 13 amino acids. Between the trimmed V and J ends, which lost 5 bases and 4 bases, there was a span of 11 bases. DNA of the CDR3: TGTGCCAGCAGCCCGCGGGACACCACTGAAGCTTTCTTT. Residues: CASSPRDTTEAFF.